This T cell receptor (beta chain) was recovered during a study of blood T cell repertoires in COVID-19. For the study at large: The United States, Italy and Spain were the sources of the acute and convalescent COVID-19 samples. PBMCs, B-cell-depleted T cells, or T cells were the source of the cDNA or gDNA that made up the material.

Ages ranged from roughly 18 to 100 years, with residence in about two dozen US areas. Resolution of symptoms, clearance, or two negative PCRs was present in recovered Cohort 3 donors. Method: immunoSEQ multiplex PCR; TCRdb's copy keeps in-frame clones and lacks some. The repertoire holds around 310,000 clones, with under 90% as singletons. The germline V and J ends were trimmed by 4 bases and 1 base, with 12 bases remaining between them. This CDR3 comprises 15 residues. Germline CDR1 is KGHSH and CDR2 is LQKENI. Source material: PBMCs or T cells enriched from blood (not recorded which). This sequence originates from a woman aged 25 to 45 who had recovered from COVID-19. V gene TRBV18 combines with J gene TRBJ2-3; tentative D call: TRBD2 (6 bases). CDR3 DNA: TGTGCCAGCTCACTTATAACGGGAGGCACAGATACGCAGTATTTT. It yields the protein CASSLITGGTDTQYF.